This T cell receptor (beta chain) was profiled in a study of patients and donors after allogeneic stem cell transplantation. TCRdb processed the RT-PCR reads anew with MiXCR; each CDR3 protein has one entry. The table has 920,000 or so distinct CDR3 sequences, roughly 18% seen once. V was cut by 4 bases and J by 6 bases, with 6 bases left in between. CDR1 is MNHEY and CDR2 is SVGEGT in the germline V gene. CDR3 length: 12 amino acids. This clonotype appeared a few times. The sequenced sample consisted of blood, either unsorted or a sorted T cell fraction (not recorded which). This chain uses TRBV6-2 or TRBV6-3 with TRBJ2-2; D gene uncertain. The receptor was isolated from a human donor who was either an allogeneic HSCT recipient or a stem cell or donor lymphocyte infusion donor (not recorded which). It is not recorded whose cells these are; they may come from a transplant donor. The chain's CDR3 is CASSFEAGELFF. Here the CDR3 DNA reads TGTGCCAGCAGTTTTGAGGCCGGGGAGCTGTTTTTT.